The next 17 T cell receptor beta chains were all read from a single sample in a study of blood T cell repertoires in COVID-19. Only in-frame clones appear in the TCRdb table, and some are missing; sequencing was by immunoSEQ multiplex PCR. The data hold some 97,000 clones, with less than 95% observed a single time. Sample: peripheral blood. Every receptor here comes from a man aged 50 or older with acute or convalescent COVID-19.

The V and J genes are TRBV2 and TRBJ1-6; no reliable D call. V lost 1 base to trimming and J lost 7 bases, with 14 bases between them. The CDR3 extends over 16 amino acids. Germline V gene sequence: CDR1 SNHLY, CDR2 FYNNEI. Here the CDR3 DNA reads TGTGCCAGCAGTGAAGTGGTCGCGTTTCTAAATTCACCCCTCCACTTT. This sequence encodes CASSEVVAFLNSPLHF. The entire variable domain, with the rest obtained from reference TRBV2 and TRBJ1-6, is as follows: EPEVTQTPSHQVTQMGQEVILRCVPISNHLYFYWYRQILGQKVEFLVSFYNNEISEKSEIFDDQFSVERPDGSNFTLKIRSTKLEDSAMYFCASSEVVAFLNSPLHFGNGTRLTVT.

This chain joins TRBV29-1 and TRBJ1-1; 7 bases are a match to TRBD1. The CDR3 is made up of 13 amino acids. Germline V gives CDR1 SQVTM, CDR2 ANQGSEA. V lost 7 bases to trimming and J lost 2 bases; unmatched junction nucleotides: 7. Here the CDR3 DNA reads TGCAGCGCCGGGGGACAGACAAACACTGAAGCTTTCTTT. Translating it yields CSAGGQTNTEAFF. The whole variable domain, filled in from reference TRBV29-1 and TRBJ1-1, reads SAVISQKPSRDICQRGTSLTIQCQVDSQVTMMFWYRQQPGQSLTLIATANQGSEATYESGFVIDKFPISRPNLTFSTLTVSNMSPEDSSIYLCSAGGQTNTEAFFGQGTRLTVV.

The chain employs TRBV6-6 and TRBJ1-2; 7 positions match TRBD1. V was pared by 0 bases and J by 2 bases, with 6 bases of the junction left unmatched. Germline CDR1 reads MNHNY; CDR2 reads SVGAGI (reference sequence). CDR3 length: 16 amino acids. This CDR3 reads CASSYSADRANYGYTF. CDR3 DNA sequence: TGTGCCAGCAGTTACTCCGCCGACAGGGCCAACTATGGCTACACCTTC.

The CDR3 nucleotides read TGTGCCAGCAGCCCGGGCAGGGGTCTTGGCTACACCTTC. Translating gives CASSPGRGLGYTF. The chain employs TRBV12-3 or TRBV12-4 and TRBJ1-2; tentatively, D is TRBD1 (6 bases). This CDR3 has 13 amino acids. V was shortened by 6 bases and J by 7 bases, with 15 bases between the two germline ends.

The chain carries TRBV30 and TRBJ1-1, with a possible D match to TRBD1 (6 bases). Germline loops: CDR1 GTSNPN, CDR2 SVGIG (reference sequence). This CDR3 has 14 amino acids. Trimming shortened V by 3 bases and J by 7 bases, and 18 bases separated the two germline ends. The chain's CDR3 is CAWSVEGGSLEAFF. Written as DNA, the CDR3 is TGTGCCTGGAGCGTCGAGGGGGGGTCTCTTGAAGCTTTCTTT.

The gene calls are TRBV18 and TRBJ2-1; 13 bases map to TRBD2. There are 19 residues in the CDR3. Germline lookup yields CDR1 KGHSH and CDR2 LQKENI. CDR3 nucleotide sequence: TGTGCTGGTACTCGGGGAGGACTAGCGGGGGCCCGCTCCTACAATGAGCAGTTCTTC. Residues: CAGTRGGLAGARSYNEQFF. The whole variable domain, remainder taken from reference TRBV18 and TRBJ2-1, is NAGVMQNPRHLVRRRGQEARLRCSPMKGHSHVYWYRQLPEEGLKFMVYLQKENIIDESGMPKERFSAEFPKEGPSILRIQQVVRGDSAAYFCAGTRGGLAGARSYNEQFFGPGTRLTVL.

The J gene is TRBJ1-4, the V gene TRBV6-6; TRBD1 is a possible D gene (5 bases). The CDR3 has 13 amino acids. The V and J ends lost 4 bases and 8 bases respectively, with 11 bases between them. The germline CDR1 and CDR2 sequences are MNHNY and SVGAGI (reference sequence). For the CDR3, the DNA is TGTGCCAGCAGTTCGACGGGGGGGGAAAAACTGTTTTTT. This translates into CASSSTGGEKLFF.

The V and J genes are TRBV12-5 and TRBJ2-1; 16 bases are a match to TRBD2. The length of the CDR3 is 14 residues. The J segment lost 10 bases and the V segment lost 7 bases, leaving 4 bases of the junction unmatched. The germline CDR1 and CDR2 sequences are LGHNT and FRNRAP. For the CDR3, the DNA is TGTGCTAGTGCCGGGACTAGCGGGAGGGACGAGCAGTTCTTC. This encodes CASAGTSGRDEQFF.

This chain uses TRBV9 with TRBJ2-5, with 8 bases fitting TRBD2. This CDR3 contains 16 residues. Germline V gene data show CDR1 as SGDLS and CDR2 as YYNGEE. The V segment lost 4 bases and the J segment 2 bases; nucleotides outside the gene matches: 10. The CDR3, as DNA: TGTGCCAGCAGCCTGTCTGGTGCGGGAGGACAAGAGACCCAGTACTTC. It is translated as CASSLSGAGGQETQYF.

The rearrangement links TRBV19 to TRBJ2-7; 10 nucleotides agree with TRBD1. The CDR3 length is 14 residues. J gave up 3 bases and V 5 bases, and 4 bases lay outside the gene matches. The germline gives CDR1 LNHDA, CDR2 SQIVND (reference sequence). The CDR3 coding sequence is TGTGCCAGTAGTTCCGGGACAGGGGACTACGAGCAGTACTTC. It specifies CASSSGTGDYEQYF.

The chain has TRBV18 and TRBJ1-1; tentatively, D is TRBD1 (6 bases). The CDR3 spans 14 residues. V dropped 3 bases and J dropped 6 bases, with 14 bases sitting between them. Germline lookup yields CDR1 KGHSH and CDR2 LQKENI. The CDR3 DNA sequence: TGTGCCAGCTCACCGGACAGTGAGGAGGCTGAAGCTTTCTTT. As protein: CASSPDSEEAEAFF.

The rearrangement links TRBV24-1 to TRBJ2-1, with 9 bases that match TRBD2. CDR1 is KGHDR, CDR2 SFDVKD, per germline. V dropped 4 bases and J dropped 5; count of bases not matched to a gene: 11. There are 17 residues in the CDR3. CDR3 sequence reads: CATSEALASGIHNEQFF. The CDR3 DNA reads as TGTGCCACCAGTGAGGCTCTCGCTAGCGGGATTCACAATGAGCAGTTCTTC.

V and J are TRBV7-8 and TRBJ1-2; TRBD1 matches 11 bases. CDR3 length equals 17 residues. The V gene end was trimmed by 5 bases and the J gene end by 4 bases; junction bases not matched to a gene: 12. The germline CDR1 and CDR2 sequences are SGHVS and FQNEAQ. In DNA form, the CDR3 reads TGTGCCAGCAGCCCTGGACAGGGGGCTACTCGGCCCTATGGCTACACCTTC. Amino acids: CASSPGQGATRPYGYTF.

V usage is TRBV3-1 (or the pseudogene TRBV3-2) and J usage is TRBJ2-7; D unclear. In germline, CDR1 is LGHDT, CDR2 YNNKEL (reference sequence). The CDR3 is made up of 13 amino acids. Between the trimmed V and J ends, which lost 9 bases and 0 bases, there was a span of 12 bases. The CDR3 spells CASSPRSSYEQYF. The CDR3, as DNA: TGTGCCAGTTCCCCCCGGAGCTCCTACGAGCAGTACTTC.

J is TRBJ2-2 and V is TRBV7-6; TRBD2 matches 7 bases. The CDR3 spans 14 residues. Germline V gene lookup returns CDR1 SGHVS and CDR2 FNYEAQ. J lost 3 bases, V lost 8 bases, and 6 bases had no gene match. The CDR3 DNA reads TGTGCCAGCGAGTTTGCGGGAGACACCGGGGAGCTGTTTTTT. Amino acids: CASEFAGDTGELFF.

CDR3 sequence reads: CASSQPWTGTAYEQYF. Here the CDR3 DNA reads TGTGCCAGCAGCCAACCCTGGACAGGTACAGCCTACGAGCAGTACTTC. The chain links TRBV4-2 to TRBJ2-7; 7 bases align to TRBD1. This CDR3 comprises 16 residues. Looked up from germline, CDR1 is LGHNA and CDR2 is YNFKEQ. The junction had 9 bases not matched to a gene; V was cut back by 2 bases and J by 2 bases.

The chain recombines TRBV24-1 with TRBJ1-3, with TRBD1 matching 7 bases. Trimming at V came to 6 bases and at J to 8 bases, leaving 6 bases not matched to a gene. The CDR3 is made up of 13 amino acids. Germline-derived CDR1 and CDR2 are KGHDR and SFDVKD. The CDR3 here is CATSQGGEDTIYF. CDR3 DNA sequence: TGTGCCACCAGTCAGGGGGGCGAAGACACCATATATTTT.